This passage covers 14 T cell receptor beta chains from one sample sequenced in a study of blood T cell repertoires in COVID-19. The method was immunoSEQ multiplex PCR; TCRdb's version includes in-frame clones alone and lacks a portion of them. This table has around 400,000 clones, roughly 90% appearing once. Sequencing was performed on PBMCs or T cells enriched from blood (not recorded which). The receptors here all came from a woman between 40 and 50 years old who had been exposed to COVID-19.

The rearrangement uses TRBV2 and TRBJ1-1, with 8 nucleotides matching TRBD1. CDR1 SNHLY and CDR2 FYNNEI come from the germline V gene. The CDR3 loop spans 14 amino acids. V was pared by 1 base and J by 10 bases, with 8 bases of the junction left unmatched. Here the CDR3 DNA reads TGTGCCAGCAGTGAAGGTTCAAGGACAGGGACAGCTTTCTTT. Translation gives CASSEGSRTGTAFF.

The CDR3 protein is CASSQGASYNEQFF. In nucleotides, the CDR3 is TGTGCCAGCAGCCAGGGGGCGTCCTACAATGAGCAGTTCTTC. This chain uses TRBV11-1 with TRBJ2-1, with TRBD1 matching 8 bases. The germline gives CDR1 SGHAT, CDR2 FQDESV (reference sequence). CDR3 length: 14 amino acids. V shed 5 bases, J shed 1 base, and the junction held 1 base outside the gene matches.

The rearrangement joins TRBV10-2 to TRBJ1-5; the D gene is possibly TRBD1 (6 bases). This CDR3 region has 16 residues. CDR1 and CDR2 (germline): WSHSY, SAAADI. V lost 7 bases to trimming and J lost 3 bases, with 19 bases between them. CDR3 sequence (DNA): TGCGCCAGCACCAGGAGTAGGGCAGGGGACAATCAGCCCCAGCATTTT. Amino acids: CASTRSRAGDNQPQHF.

The V gene is TRBV7-3, the J gene TRBJ2-1; TRBD2 might be the D (5 bases). Germline V gene sequence: CDR1 SGHTA, CDR2 FQGTGA. There are 16 residues in the CDR3. Trimming cost V 5 bases and J 8 bases, with 22 bases left between them. The DNA of the CDR3 is TGTGCCAGCAGCCTAGCAGGTGGTTTCCAAAGATATGAGCAGTTCTTC. Translating it yields CASSLAGGFQRYEQFF.

This chain links TRBV6-2 or TRBV6-3 with TRBJ2-1; D perhaps matches TRBD2 (5 bases). Germline assignment: CDR1 MNHEY and CDR2 SVGEGT. The CDR3 runs to 14 residues. Trimming cost V 4 bases and J 9 bases, with 16 bases left between them. The CDR3 loop is CASSLLSSGGEQFF. The CDR3 DNA reads TGTGCCAGCAGTTTACTCTCTTCAGGAGGTGAGCAGTTCTTC.

The chain employs TRBV5-8 and TRBJ1-2; no definite D call. The germline V gene has CDR1 SGHTS and CDR2 YDEGEE. V was cut by 4 bases and J by 1 base, with 20 bases left in between. This CDR3 spans 17 amino acids. CDR3 in DNA: TGTGCCAGCAGCGCCTTAGGGAGGGTATTGCGTAACTATGGCTACACCTTC. Its protein is CASSALGRVLRNYGYTF. The variable domain in full, completed from reference TRBV5-8 and TRBJ1-2, reads EAGVTQSPTHLIKTRGQQATLRCSPISGHTSVYWYQQALGLGLQFLLWYDEGEERNRGNFPPRFSGRQFPNYSSELNVNALELEDSALYLCASSALGRVLRNYGYTFGSGTRLTVV.

The J gene is TRBJ2-3, the V gene TRBV5-1; 7 positions agree with TRBD1. The V and J ends lost 4 bases and 4 bases, in that order; junction bases with no gene match: 12. Germline assignment: CDR1 SGHRS and CDR2 YFSETQ. The CDR3 totals 16 residues. CDR3 in DNA: TGCGCCAGCAGCGATGGACAGGAGAGGTTCGCAGATACGCAGTATTTT. It is translated as CASSDGQERFADTQYF.

The chain combines TRBV27 with TRBJ1-1, with D hard to call. There are 15 residues in the CDR3. CDR1 is MNHEY and CDR2 is SMNVEV in the germline V gene (reference sequence). The V gene lost 0 bases and the J gene lost 1 base, with 9 bases spanning the gap. The CDR3 loop reads CASSLSRVGNTEAFF. DNA of the CDR3: TGTGCCAGCAGTTTATCACGGGTAGGGAACACTGAAGCTTTCTTT.

This CDR3 reads CASSPRAGAPNTGELFF. The CDR3 nucleotides are TGTGCCAGCAGCCCGAGAGCGGGGGCGCCCAACACCGGGGAGCTGTTTTTT. The chain uses TRBV7-2 and TRBJ2-2, with 8 bases aligning to TRBD2. Germline-derived CDR1 and CDR2 are SGHTA and FQGNSA. V shed 5 bases and J 2 bases; nucleotides not matched to a gene: 10. The CDR3 spans 17 residues.

This clone was seen a handful of times. Other DNA sequences in this sample translate to the same CDR3. The chain joins TRBV18 to TRBJ1-5; D uncertain. Germline loops: CDR1 KGHSH, CDR2 LQKENI. This CDR3 comprises 15 residues. Trimming removed 2 bases at V and 0 bases at J, with 8 bases between. CDR3 in amino acids: CASSPGQVSNQPQHF. CDR3 coding DNA: TGTGCCAGCTCACCAGGGCAGGTTAGCAATCAGCCCCAGCATTTT.

The rearrangement links TRBV7-9 to TRBJ1-1, with D possibly matching TRBD1 (6 bases). Deletions cut 3 bases from V and 12 bases from J, with 14 bases between. Germline CDR1 SEHNR, CDR2 FQNEAQ (reference sequence). The CDR3 covers 12 residues. The CDR3, as DNA: TGTGCCAGCAGCTTGGGACACAATATAACTTTCTTT. Translating it yields CASSLGHNITFF. Complete variable domain (other parts from reference TRBV7-9 and TRBJ1-1): DTGVSQNPRHKITKRGQNVTFRCDPISEHNRLYWYRQTLGQGPEFLTYFQNEAQLEKSRLLSDRFSAERPKGSFSTLEIQRTEQGDSAMYLCASSLGHNITFFGQGTRLTVV.

A single count supports this clone. The chain carries TRBV19 and TRBJ1-1; D gene ambiguous. The germline CDR1 and CDR2 sequences are LNHDA and SQIVND (reference sequence). This CDR3 is built from 14 residues. V shed 3 bases and J shed 4 bases, with 12 bases lying between them. CDR3 sequence: CASSMKGRGTEAFF. CDR3 sequence (DNA): TGTGCCAGTAGTATGAAGGGTCGGGGCACTGAAGCTTTCTTT.

The V gene is TRBV6-5, the J gene TRBJ1-1; the D gene is possibly TRBD1 (6 bases). V was trimmed by 5 bases and J by 2 bases, leaving 12 bases between them. This CDR3 comprises 14 residues. Germline CDR1 reads MNHEY; CDR2 reads SVGAGI. The CDR3 here is CASSITGFNTEAFF. The CDR3 nucleotides read TGTGCCAGCAGTATTACAGGGTTTAACACTGAAGCTTTCTTT.

The chain uses TRBV19 and TRBJ1-2; D ambiguous. The germline V and J ends were trimmed by 6 bases and 0 bases, with 17 bases remaining between them. Germline CDR1 and CDR2: LNHDA and SQIVND (reference sequence). This CDR3 contains 16 residues. CDR3 region: CASRTLVLGANYGYTF. The CDR3 region has the DNA TGTGCCAGTAGGACACTGGTCCTGGGAGCTAACTATGGCTACACCTTC.